This entry lists 19 T cell receptor beta chains sequenced from one sample in a study of regulatory T cells in long-lasting Graves disease. Libraries of TCR beta came from iRepertoire HTBI primers plus Arm-PCR of CDR3 regions. MiXCR was run by TCRdb on the multiplex PCR reads, yielding one entry per CDR3 protein. The sample gives approximately 400,000 distinct CDR3 sequences, about 16% of which show up once; approximately 15% is in the top ten. The time point: newly diagnosed GD, antithyroid drugs for less than 3 months. Preparation of the TCR library used RNA extracted from PBMCs. The data also belong to a second study, concerning T cells in Graves' hyperthyroidism and ophthalmopathy.

The sample in question was peripheral blood mononuclear cells (PBMCs), obtained at new diagnosis, from a patient treated with antithyroid drugs. The receptors were sampled from a woman between 25 and 40 years old with Graves disease.

V usage is TRBV18 and J usage is TRBJ1-3; unclear D gene. Germline assignment: CDR1 KGHSH and CDR2 LQKENI. CDR3 size: 12 residues. The V and J ends lost 0 bases and 4 bases respectively, with 1 base between them. In nucleotides, the CDR3 is TGTGCCAGCTCACCACCGGGAAACACCATATATTTT. Translation: CASSPPGNTIYF.

This clonotype occurred a few times. The CDR3 sequence: CASRNLGEQFF. CDR3 bases: TGTGCCAGCAGGAACTTGGGGGAGCAGTTCTTC. The chain joins TRBV28 to TRBJ2-1; unclear D gene. This CDR3 region has 11 residues. The V end lost 6 bases, the J end lost 10 bases, and 10 bases lay between the germline ends. Germline CDR1 and CDR2: MDHEN and SYDVKM.

This clonotype was detected ten times or more. The chain joins TRBV6-2 or TRBV6-3 to TRBJ1-5; D is perhaps TRBD1 (6 bases). The germline V gene has CDR1 MNHEY and CDR2 SVGEGT. Trimming left V 9 bases short and J 3 bases short, with 15 bases between. This CDR3 region has 14 residues. The CDR3: CASLPRGLNQPQHF. In DNA, the CDR3 is TGTGCCAGTCTCCCTCGGGGGCTCAATCAGCCCCAGCATTTT.

This clonotype was detected many times. This rearrangement joins TRBV2 to TRBJ1-2; D not resolved. The CDR3 extends over 13 amino acids. Trimming took off 6 bases at V and 0 bases at J, with 8 bases between the two ends. CDR1 is SNHLY and CDR2 is FYNNEI in the germline V gene. In DNA, the CDR3 is TGTGCCAGCAGGGAGACACCTAACTATGGCTACACCTTC. Protein sequence: CASRETPNYGYTF.

The table lists this clonotype with many counts. The gene calls are TRBV20-1 and TRBJ2-7; 7 bases line up with TRBD2. Germline CDR1 reads DFQATT; CDR2 reads SNEGSKA (reference sequence). V shed 0 bases and J 5 bases; nucleotides not matched to a gene: 13. The CDR3 length is 16 residues. CDR3 sequence reads: CSARDGGRALWNEQYF. The CDR3 DNA reads TGCAGTGCTAGAGATGGGGGGAGGGCCTTGTGGAACGAGCAGTACTTC.

A note on this clonotype: Since a much larger clone is just one base distant, this may be a read error. The J gene is TRBJ1-6, the V gene TRBV10-3, with 9 bases aligning to TRBD1. This CDR3 comprises 14 residues. With 8 bases clipped from V and 9 bases from J, the junction kept 8 bases outside the gene matches. Germline CDR1 and CDR2: ENHRY and SYGVKD. As DNA, the CDR3 is TGTGCCATCGGTGTCGGGACAGGGCCTTCACCCCTCCACTTT. Protein sequence: CAIGVGTGPSPLHF.

This clonotype was observed a few times. This chain uses TRBV29-1 with TRBJ1-4; D is uncertain. Germline assignment: CDR1 SQVTM and CDR2 ANQGSEA. V was pared by 1 base and J by 2 bases, with 14 bases between. The CDR3 totals 16 residues. CDR3: CSVEGSEGLTNEKLFF. CDR3 in DNA: TGCAGCGTTGAAGGAAGTGAGGGCCTGACTAATGAAAAACTGTTTTTT.

CDR3 sequence (DNA): TGTGCCAGCAGCCAAGTCGACAGGGAGAGAACCGAGCAGTACTTC. Encoded protein: CASSQVDRERTEQYF. The genes are TRBV14 and TRBJ2-7, with 7 nucleotides matching TRBD1. The CDR3 length is 15 residues. Germline V gene sequence: CDR1 SGHDN, CDR2 FVKESK. The V gene end was trimmed by 1 base and the J gene end by 6 bases; junction bases not matched to a gene: 9. The full variable domain, completed using reference TRBV14 and TRBJ2-7, is EAGVTQFPSHSVIEKGQTVTLRCDPISGHDNLYWYRRVMGKEIKFLLHFVKESKQDESGMPNNRFLAERTGGTYSTLKVQPAELEDSGVYFCASSQVDRERTEQYFGPGTRLTVT.

In its sample, this clonotype was seen many times. The chain couples TRBV2 to TRBJ1-1; possible D gene TRBD1, 5 bases. The CDR3 consists of 15 residues. The V and J ends lost 6 bases and 1 base respectively, with 15 bases between them. Germline lookup yields CDR1 SNHLY and CDR2 FYNNEI. The CDR3 here is CASRPRDGRNTEAFF. As DNA, the CDR3 is TGTGCCAGCAGGCCCCGGGACGGAAGGAACACTGAAGCTTTCTTT. Looking up the rest from reference TRBV2 and TRBJ1-1 gives the full variable domain: EPEVTQTPSHQVTQMGQEVILRCVPISNHLYFYWYRQILGQKVEFLVSFYNNEISEKSEIFDDQFSVERPDGSNFTLKIRSTKLEDSAMYFCASRPRDGRNTEAFFGQGTRLTVV.

As to this clonotype: A much more abundant neighbour one base away suggests this may be a read error. The chain is built from TRBV12-3 or TRBV12-4 and TRBJ2-1, with 9 bases aligning to TRBD2. This CDR3 comprises 17 residues. The J segment lost 8 bases and the V segment lost 8 bases, leaving 19 bases of the junction unmatched. CDR3 amino acids: CASGPSHRRTSDDEQFF. The CDR3 DNA sequence: TGTGCCAGCGGCCCTTCCCATAGGCGGACTAGCGATGATGAGCAGTTCTTC.

This clonotype was observed many times. V and J are TRBV12-3 or TRBV12-4 and TRBJ2-1; 7 positions agree with TRBD1. Trimming at V came to 5 bases and at J to 4 bases, leaving 8 bases not matched to a gene. The CDR3 contains 15 residues. The CDR3 bases are TGTGCCAGCAGTGTCCGGGACAGCAGGTACAATGAGCAGTTCTTC. Encoded protein: CASSVRDSRYNEQFF.

This clonotype was observed many times. This chain uses TRBV11-2 with TRBJ1-2; D is unresolved. Germline lookup yields CDR1 SGHAT and CDR2 FQNNGV. The CDR3 is made up of 14 amino acids. Trimming stripped 1 base from V and 8 bases from J, with 14 bases between. For the CDR3, the DNA is TGTGCCAGCAGCTTAGGTTGGCCGACTAAGGGCTACACCTTC. Encoded protein: CASSLGWPTKGYTF.

In its sample, this clonotype was seen many times. The V and J genes are TRBV11-1 and TRBJ2-7; either TRBD1 or TRBD2 may supply D (5 bases each). The germline gives CDR1 SGHAT, CDR2 FQDESV (reference sequence). V was clipped by 5 bases and J by 0 bases, with 17 bases between them. The CDR3 has 16 residues. CDR3 sequence: CASSPRDLLSSYEQYF. The CDR3, as DNA: TGTGCCAGCAGCCCCCGGGACCTATTGAGCTCCTACGAGCAGTACTTC.

This clonotype was counted a few times. The junction shows a germline mismatch at one end, possibly a read error. This sequence joins TRBV28 and TRBJ2-1, with 8 bases fitting TRBD2. The length of the CDR3 is 16 residues. CDR1 and CDR2 from the germline V gene are MDHEN and SYDVKM. The CDR3 protein is CASTNGGDTYYNGQFF. In nucleotides, the CDR3 is TGTGCCAGCACGAACGGGGGGGACACCTACTACAATGGGCAGTTCTTC.

V gene TRBV7-9 combines with J gene TRBJ1-1; TRBD1 agrees at 9 bases. This CDR3 is 15 amino acids long. CDR1 and CDR2 (germline): SEHNR, FQNEAQ (reference sequence). V shed 1 base and J 4 bases; nucleotides not matched to a gene: 4. In DNA form, the CDR3 reads TGTGCCAGCAGCTTAGGGGACAGGGAGGGCACTGAAGCTTTCTTT. Protein sequence: CASSLGDREGTEAFF. Using reference TRBV7-9 and TRBJ1-1 for the parts outside the CDR3, the full variable domain is DTGVSQNPRHKITKRGQNVTFRCDPISEHNRLYWYRQTLGQGPEFLTYFQNEAQLEKSRLLSDRFSAERPKGSFSTLEIQRTEQGDSAMYLCASSLGDREGTEAFFGQGTRLTVV.

In its sample, this clonotype was seen many times. CDR3 amino acids: CAISEPPTGRSDTQYF. CDR3 coding DNA: TGTGCCATCAGTGAGCCACCGACAGGGAGGTCAGATACGCAGTATTTT. This chain links TRBV10-3 with TRBJ2-3, with D possibly matching TRBD1 (7 bases). Trimming removed 2 bases at V and 4 bases at J, with 16 bases between. CDR3 size: 16 residues. Germline V gene data show CDR1 as ENHRY and CDR2 as SYGVKD.

The gene calls are TRBV6-1 and TRBJ1-2; maybe TRBD1 (6 bases). V lost 6 bases, J lost 8 bases, and 19 bases lay in between. This CDR3 spans 14 amino acids. Germline lookup yields CDR1 MNHNS and CDR2 SASEGT. The DNA for the CDR3 is TGTGCCAGCAGGTCCCCGGGACAACTGTTCGGCTACACCTTC. This translates into CASRSPGQLFGYTF.

The chain carries TRBV2 and TRBJ2-7, with unresolved D. V lost 5 bases and J lost 6, with 11 bases in between. Germline assignment: CDR1 SNHLY and CDR2 FYNNEI. The CDR3 is made up of 12 amino acids. For the CDR3, the DNA is TGTGCCAGCAGTTACGTGGGATCCGAGCAGTACTTC. This sequence encodes CASSYVGSEQYF.

A note on this clonotype: At one end, the junction sequence differs from germline, possibly due to a read error. The V gene is TRBV7-9, the J gene TRBJ2-7; no definite D call. This CDR3 comprises 14 residues. Looked up from germline, CDR1 is SEHNR and CDR2 is FQNEAQ (reference sequence). CDR3 amino acids: CAGSLSPAIYEQYF. In nucleotides, the CDR3 is TGTGCCGGCAGCTTGTCGCCTGCCATCTACGAGCAGTACTTC.